This T cell receptor (beta chain) was obtained from a study of CD4 T cells in relation to SARS-CoV-2 and coronaviruses. Across the study: The HLA restriction of the shared crossreactive spike epitopes was mapped.

Profiling relied on immunoSEQ multiplex PCR, and the TCRdb table lists in-frame clones only, not all of them. The sample lists 29,000 or so clones; over 60% were seen once. Before the COVID-19 pandemic, during about 2010-2019, CD4+ T cells were taken from unexposed donors. CD4+ T cells were isolated from the cells after nine to eleven days of culture. This clone has only a few counts. The antigen remains undetermined. The TCR was taken from a human donor in good health. Sequencing used CD4+ T cells from PBMCs, cultured in vitro.

CDR3 protein: CASSLNSYSNQPQHF. The CDR3, as DNA: TGTGCCAGCAGCTTAAATAGTTATAGCAATCAGCCCCAGCATTTT. The chain uses TRBV7-2 and TRBJ1-5; D is unresolved. Germline CDR1 and CDR2: SGHTA and FQGNSA. V was pared by 2 bases and J by 0 bases, with 8 bases between. The CDR3 sequence is 15 residues long.